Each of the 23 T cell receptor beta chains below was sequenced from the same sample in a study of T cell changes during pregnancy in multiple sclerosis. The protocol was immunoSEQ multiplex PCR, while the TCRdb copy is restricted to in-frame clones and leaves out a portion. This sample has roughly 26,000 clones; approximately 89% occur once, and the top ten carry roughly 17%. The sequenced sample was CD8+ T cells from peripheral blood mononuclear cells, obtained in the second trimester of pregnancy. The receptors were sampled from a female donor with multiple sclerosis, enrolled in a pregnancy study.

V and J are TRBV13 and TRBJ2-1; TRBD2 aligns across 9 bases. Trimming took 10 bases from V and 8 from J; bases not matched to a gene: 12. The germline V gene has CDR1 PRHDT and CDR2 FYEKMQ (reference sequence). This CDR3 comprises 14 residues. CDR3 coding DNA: TGTGCCATCCCTCTAGCGGGATTGAGCGATGAGCAGTTCTTC. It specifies CAIPLAGLSDEQFF.

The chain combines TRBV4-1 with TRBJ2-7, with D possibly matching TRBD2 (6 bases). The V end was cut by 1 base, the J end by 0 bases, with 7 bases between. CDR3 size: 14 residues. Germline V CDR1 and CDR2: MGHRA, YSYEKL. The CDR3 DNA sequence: TGCGCCAGCAGCCAAGCGGGAGACTCCTACGAGCAGTACTTC. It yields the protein CASSQAGDSYEQYF.

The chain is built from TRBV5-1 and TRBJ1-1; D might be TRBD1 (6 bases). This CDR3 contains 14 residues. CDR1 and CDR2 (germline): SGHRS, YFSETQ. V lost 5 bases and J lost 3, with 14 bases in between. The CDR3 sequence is CASSFTGSDTEAFF. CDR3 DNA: TGCGCCAGCAGTTTTACAGGGTCCGACACTGAAGCTTTCTTT.

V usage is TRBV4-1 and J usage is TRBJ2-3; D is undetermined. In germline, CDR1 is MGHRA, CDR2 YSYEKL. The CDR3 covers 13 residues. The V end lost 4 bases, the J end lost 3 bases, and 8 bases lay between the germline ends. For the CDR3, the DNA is TGCGCCAGCAGCCCCGAGTGGACAGATACGCAGTATTTT. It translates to CASSPEWTDTQYF.

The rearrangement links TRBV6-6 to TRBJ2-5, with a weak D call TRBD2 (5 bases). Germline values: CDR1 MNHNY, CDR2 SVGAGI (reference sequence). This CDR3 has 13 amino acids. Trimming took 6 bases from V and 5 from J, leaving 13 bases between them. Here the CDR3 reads CASSPEGLETQYF. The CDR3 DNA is TGTGCCAGCAGCCCCGAGGGCCTGGAGACCCAGTACTTC.

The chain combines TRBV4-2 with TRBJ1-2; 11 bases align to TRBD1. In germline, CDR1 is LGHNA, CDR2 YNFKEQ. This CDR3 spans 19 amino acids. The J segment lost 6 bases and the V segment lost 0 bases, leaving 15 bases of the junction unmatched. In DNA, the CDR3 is TGTGCCAGCAGCCAAGACCCGGGACAGGGGGGCCCGATTCAAGATGGCTACACCTTC. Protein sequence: CASSQDPGQGGPIQDGYTF.

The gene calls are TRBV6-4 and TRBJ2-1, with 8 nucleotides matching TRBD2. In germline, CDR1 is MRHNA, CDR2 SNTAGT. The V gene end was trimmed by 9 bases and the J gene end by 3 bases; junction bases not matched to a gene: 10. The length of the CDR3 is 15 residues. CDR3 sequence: CARSPRTSSYNEQFF. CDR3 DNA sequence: TGTGCCAGGTCCCCGAGGACTAGCAGCTACAATGAGCAGTTCTTC.

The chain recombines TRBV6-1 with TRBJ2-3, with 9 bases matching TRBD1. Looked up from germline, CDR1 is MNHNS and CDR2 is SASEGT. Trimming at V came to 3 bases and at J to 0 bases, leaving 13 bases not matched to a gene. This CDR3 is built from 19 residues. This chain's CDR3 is CASSDETGTGRSSTDTQYF. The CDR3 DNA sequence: TGTGCCAGCAGTGACGAAACCGGGACAGGGCGGTCGAGCACAGATACGCAGTATTTT.

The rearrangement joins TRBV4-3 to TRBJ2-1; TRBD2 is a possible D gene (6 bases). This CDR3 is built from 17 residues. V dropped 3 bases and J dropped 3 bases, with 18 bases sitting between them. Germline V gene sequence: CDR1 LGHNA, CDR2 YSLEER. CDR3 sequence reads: CASSHDLSGGIYNEQFF. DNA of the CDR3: TGCGCCAGCAGCCACGACCTTAGCGGAGGGATCTACAATGAGCAGTTCTTC.

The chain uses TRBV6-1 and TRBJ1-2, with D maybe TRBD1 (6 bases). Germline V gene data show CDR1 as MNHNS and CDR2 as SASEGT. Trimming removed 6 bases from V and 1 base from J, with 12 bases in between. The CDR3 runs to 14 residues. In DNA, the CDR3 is TGTGCCAGCAGAGAGCAGGGGATTAACTATGGCTACACCTTC. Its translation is CASREQGINYGYTF.

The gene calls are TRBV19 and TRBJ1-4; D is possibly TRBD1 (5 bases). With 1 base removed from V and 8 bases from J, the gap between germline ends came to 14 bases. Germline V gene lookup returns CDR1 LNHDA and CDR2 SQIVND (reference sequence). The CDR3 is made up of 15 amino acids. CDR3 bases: TGTGCCAGTAGTATAGCGGCAGGGTCCGGGGAAAAACTGTTTTTT. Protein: CASSIAAGSGEKLFF.

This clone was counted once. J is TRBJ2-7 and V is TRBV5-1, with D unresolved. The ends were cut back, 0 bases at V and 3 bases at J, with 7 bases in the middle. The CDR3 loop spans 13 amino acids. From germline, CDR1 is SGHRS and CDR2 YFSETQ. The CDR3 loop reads CASSLVAGYEQYF. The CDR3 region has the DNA TGCGCCAGCAGCTTGGTCGCAGGCTACGAGCAGTACTTC.

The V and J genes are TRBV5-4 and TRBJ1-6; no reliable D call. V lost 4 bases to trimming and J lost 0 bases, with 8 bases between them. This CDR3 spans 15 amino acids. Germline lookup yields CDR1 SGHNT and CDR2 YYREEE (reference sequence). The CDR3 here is CASSESGSYNSPLHF. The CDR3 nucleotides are TGTGCCAGCAGCGAGTCGGGCTCCTATAATTCACCCCTCCACTTT.

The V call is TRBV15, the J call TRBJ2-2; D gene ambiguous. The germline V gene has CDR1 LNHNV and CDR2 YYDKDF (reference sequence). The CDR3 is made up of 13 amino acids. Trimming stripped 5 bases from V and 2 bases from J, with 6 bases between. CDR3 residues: CATSPENTGELFF. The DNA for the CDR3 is TGTGCCACCAGCCCAGAAAACACCGGGGAGCTGTTTTTT.

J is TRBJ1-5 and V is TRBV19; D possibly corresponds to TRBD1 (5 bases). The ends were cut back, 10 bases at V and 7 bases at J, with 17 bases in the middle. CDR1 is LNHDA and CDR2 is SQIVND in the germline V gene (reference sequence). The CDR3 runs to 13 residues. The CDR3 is CAIAPYTGQPQHF. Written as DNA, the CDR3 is TGTGCCATCGCGCCCTACACAGGCCAGCCCCAGCATTTT.

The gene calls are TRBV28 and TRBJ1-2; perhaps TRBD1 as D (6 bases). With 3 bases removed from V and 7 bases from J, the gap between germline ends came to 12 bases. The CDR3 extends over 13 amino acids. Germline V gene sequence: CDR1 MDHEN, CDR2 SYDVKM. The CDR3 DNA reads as TGTGCCAGCAGTTTCAGGGGCGCGGGTGGCTACACCTTC. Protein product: CASSFRGAGGYTF.

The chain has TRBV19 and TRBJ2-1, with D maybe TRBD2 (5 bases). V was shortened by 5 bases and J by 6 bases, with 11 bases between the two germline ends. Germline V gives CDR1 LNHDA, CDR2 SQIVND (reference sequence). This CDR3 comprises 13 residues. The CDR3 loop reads CASSQRGLNEQFF. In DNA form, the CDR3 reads TGTGCCAGTAGTCAACGGGGTCTCAATGAGCAGTTCTTC.

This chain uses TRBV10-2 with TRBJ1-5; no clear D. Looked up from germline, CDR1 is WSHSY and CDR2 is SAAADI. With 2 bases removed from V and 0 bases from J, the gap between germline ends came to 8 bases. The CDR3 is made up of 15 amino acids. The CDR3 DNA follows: TGCGCCAGCAGTGAGATGGCAATTAGCAATCAGCCCCAGCATTTT. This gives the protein CASSEMAISNQPQHF.

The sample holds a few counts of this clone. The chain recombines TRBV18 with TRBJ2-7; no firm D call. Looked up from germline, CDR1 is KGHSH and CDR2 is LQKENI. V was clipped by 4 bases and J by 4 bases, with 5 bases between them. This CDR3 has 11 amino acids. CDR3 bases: TGTGCCAGCTCACGCACTTACGAGCAGTACTTC. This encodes CASSRTYEQYF.

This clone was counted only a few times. CDR3 DNA: TGTGCCAGCAGCAACCCGGGACAGGGCGTAGGAGGCGGGGAGCTGTTTTTT. This gives the protein CASSNPGQGVGGGELFF. The chain carries TRBV5-6 and TRBJ2-2, with 9 bases lining up with TRBD1. This CDR3 has 17 residues. With V trimmed by 4 bases and J by 7 bases, 14 bases remained unmatched. From germline, CDR1 is SGHDT and CDR2 YYEEEE.

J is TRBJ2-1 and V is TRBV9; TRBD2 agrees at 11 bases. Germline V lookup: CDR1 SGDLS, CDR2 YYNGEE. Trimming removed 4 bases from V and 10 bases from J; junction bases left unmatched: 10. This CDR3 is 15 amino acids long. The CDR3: CASSLSGRAAEEQFF. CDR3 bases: TGTGCCAGCAGCCTTAGCGGGAGGGCCGCGGAGGAGCAGTTCTTC.

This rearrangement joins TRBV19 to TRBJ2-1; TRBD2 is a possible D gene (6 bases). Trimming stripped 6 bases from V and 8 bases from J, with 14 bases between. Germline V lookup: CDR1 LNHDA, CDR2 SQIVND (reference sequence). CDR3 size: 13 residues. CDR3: CASSGSTLYEQFF. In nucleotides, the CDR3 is TGTGCCAGTAGCGGGAGTACGCTCTATGAGCAGTTCTTC.

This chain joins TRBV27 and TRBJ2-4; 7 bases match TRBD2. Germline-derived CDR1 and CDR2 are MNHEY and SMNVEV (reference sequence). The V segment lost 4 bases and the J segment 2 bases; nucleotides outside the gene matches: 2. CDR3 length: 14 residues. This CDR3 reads CASSSGGTKNIQYF. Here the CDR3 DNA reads TGTGCCAGCAGTTCCGGGGGGACCAAAAACATTCAGTACTTC.